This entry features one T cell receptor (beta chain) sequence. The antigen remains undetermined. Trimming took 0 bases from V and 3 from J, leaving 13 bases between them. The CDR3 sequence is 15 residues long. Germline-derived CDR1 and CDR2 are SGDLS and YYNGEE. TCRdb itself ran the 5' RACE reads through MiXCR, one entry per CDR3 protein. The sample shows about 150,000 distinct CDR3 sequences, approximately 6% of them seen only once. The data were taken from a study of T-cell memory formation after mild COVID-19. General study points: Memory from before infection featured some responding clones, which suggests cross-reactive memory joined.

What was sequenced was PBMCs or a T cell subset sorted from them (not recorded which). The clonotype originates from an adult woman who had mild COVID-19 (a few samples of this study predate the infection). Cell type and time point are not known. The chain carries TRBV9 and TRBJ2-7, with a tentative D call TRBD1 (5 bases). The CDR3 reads CASSVGQGNGYEQYF. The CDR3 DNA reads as TGTGCCAGCAGCGTAGGCCAGGGTAATGGCTACGAGCAGTACTTC.